The rows below give T cell receptor beta chains drawn from one sample of a study of blood T cell repertoires in COVID-19. Profiled with immunoSEQ multiplex PCR; TCRdb holds only in-frame clones, not every one. The sample lists about 99,000 clones; 84% were seen once. Sequencing was done on a sample of peripheral blood. The receptor set was obtained from a human donor in a cohort sampled during active COVID-19. The CDR3 runs from the conserved cysteine through the conserved F or W. A D gene is named only where the DNA matches it firmly. Clone size is not always given. Where it is, it says once, few, many or a class for expanded clones.

J gene	V gene	CDR3 length	clone size	D gene	CDR3 protein	CDR3 DNA
TRBJ2-7	TRBV12-5	13	once	.	CASGAGFSYEQYF	TGTGCTAGTGGCGCCGGGTTCTCCTACGAGCAGTACTTC
TRBJ1-2	TRBV28	12	.	.	CASSFARYGYTF	TGTGCCAGCAGTTTCGCGAGGTATGGCTACACCTTC
TRBJ1-2	TRBV4-1	17	.	.	CASSQDAGGAFDYGYTF	TGCGCCAGCAGCCAAGATGCTGGAGGCGCCTTTGACTATGGCTACACCTTC
TRBJ2-7	TRBV29-1	13	once	.	CSVEVKRGSEQYF	TGCAGCGTTGAAGTGAAACGGGGTAGCGAGCAGTACTTC
TRBJ1-5	TRBV10-3	14	.	.	CAISDTDSDQPQHF	TGTGCCATCAGTGACACCGACAGCGATCAGCCCCAGCATTTT
TRBJ1-5	TRBV3-1/TRBV3-2	14	.	.	CASSLLGGNQPQHF	TGTGCCAGCAGTCTACTGGGGGGTAATCAGCCCCAGCATTTT
TRBJ1-6	TRBV7-2	14	.	.	CASSQGSGNSPLHF	TGTGCCAGCAGCCAGGGATCGGGTAATTCACCCCTCCACTTT
TRBJ1-1	TRBV18	13	.	.	CASSLQMNTEAFF	TGTGCCAGCTCACTACAGATGAACACTGAAGCTTTCTTT
TRBJ2-7	TRBV2	14	.	TRBD2	CASSELAGFLEQYF	TGTGCCAGCAGTGAACTAGCGGGGTTCCTCGAGCAGTACTTC
TRBJ1-5	TRBV19	14	.	TRBD1	CASVQTGGNQPQHF	TGTGCCAGCGTCCAAACAGGGGGCAATCAGCCCCAGCATTTT
TRBJ1-4	TRBV4-2	16	.	.	CASSQGPGTRNEKLFF	TGTGCCAGCAGCCAAGGACCCGGGACACGTAATGAAAAACTGTTTTTT